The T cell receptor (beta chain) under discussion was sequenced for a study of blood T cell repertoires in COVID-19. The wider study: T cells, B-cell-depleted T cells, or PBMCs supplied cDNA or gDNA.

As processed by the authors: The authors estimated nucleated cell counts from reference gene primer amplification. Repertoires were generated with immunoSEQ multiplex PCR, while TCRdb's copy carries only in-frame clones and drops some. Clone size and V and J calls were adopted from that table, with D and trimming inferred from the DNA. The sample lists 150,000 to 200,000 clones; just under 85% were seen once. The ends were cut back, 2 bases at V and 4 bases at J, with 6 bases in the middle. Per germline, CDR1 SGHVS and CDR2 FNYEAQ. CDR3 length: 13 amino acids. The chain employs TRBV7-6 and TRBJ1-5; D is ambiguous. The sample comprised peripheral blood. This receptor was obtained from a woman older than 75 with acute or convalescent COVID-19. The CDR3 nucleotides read TGTGCCAGCAGCTTACAGGAAAATCAGCCCCAGCATTTT. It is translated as CASSLQENQPQHF.